These 20 T cell receptor beta chains were all obtained from the same sample, sequenced in a study of PD-1 blockade in classical Hodgkin lymphoma. Time point: cycle 4 day 1 (C4D1), after more than five weeks of nivolumab. Patients all relapsed after autologous stem cell transplantation, and there was variation in brentuximab vedotin exposure. TCRdb keeps only in-frame clones here, not all; method: immunoSEQ multiplex PCR. This sample has about 28,000 clones; 80% occur once, and the top ten carry about 17%. This specimen was peripheral blood mononuclear cells (PBMCs), taken before the fourth cycle of nivolumab. The receptors stem from a human donor with classical Hodgkin lymphoma.

The genes are TRBV6-1 and TRBJ2-7; 9 bases agree with TRBD2. V was pared by 3 bases and J by 4 bases, with 7 bases of the junction left unmatched. The CDR3 runs to 15 residues. Germline V gene lookup returns CDR1 MNHNS and CDR2 SASEGT. CDR3 DNA sequence: TGTGCCAGCAGTGAGGAGAGACTAGCGGTATACGAGCAGTACTTC. This codes for CASSEERLAVYEQYF.

The V and J genes are TRBV19 and TRBJ1-5; 7 nucleotides align to TRBD1. Germline lookup yields CDR1 LNHDA and CDR2 SQIVND (reference sequence). The CDR3 totals 15 residues. The V segment lost 3 bases and the J segment 4 bases; nucleotides outside the gene matches: 6. CDR3 amino acids: CASSILDRLNQPQHF. In DNA form, the CDR3 reads TGTGCCAGTAGTATCTTGGACAGGTTGAATCAGCCCCAGCATTTT.

This chain joins TRBV11-2 and TRBJ2-7; maybe TRBD1 (7 bases). The CDR3 is 14 amino acids. Trimming pared 4 bases from V and 1 base from J, leaving 11 bases between. Per the germline V gene, CDR1 is SGHAT and CDR2 is FQNNGV. CDR3 nucleotide sequence: TGTGCCAGCAGCTGGGCGGGACAGTCCTACGAGCAGTACTTC. Its translation: CASSWAGQSYEQYF.

The CDR3 here is CSARDLYEQYF. CDR3 nucleotide sequence: TGCAGTGCTAGGGACCTTTACGAGCAGTACTTC. This chain joins TRBV20-1 and TRBJ2-7; D gene uncertain. V was shortened by 3 bases and J by 4 bases, with 7 bases between the two germline ends. Germline V CDR1 and CDR2: DFQATT, SNEGSKA (reference sequence). The CDR3 is made up of 11 amino acids.

The V gene is TRBV30, the J gene TRBJ2-5, with 10 positions matching TRBD1. The CDR3 contains 15 residues. Per germline, CDR1 GTSNPN and CDR2 SVGIG (reference sequence). The J segment lost 2 bases and the V segment lost 0 bases, leaving 3 bases of the junction unmatched. CDR3 nucleotides: TGTGCCTGGAGTGTAAGGACAGGGGGACAAGAGACCCAGTACTTC. It codes for CAWSVRTGGQETQYF.

This chain links TRBV7-6 with TRBJ2-2; a weak D match, TRBD2 (6 bases). CDR1 is SGHVS, CDR2 FNYEAQ, per germline. The CDR3 is made up of 17 amino acids. Trimming left V 1 base short and J 2 bases short, with 14 bases between. CDR3 region: CASSLVSRGTNTGELFF. The CDR3 DNA is TGTGCCAGCAGCTTAGTTTCTCGCGGGACTAACACCGGGGAGCTGTTTTTT.

Turning to this clone: At one end the junction does not follow the germline gene, possibly because of a read error. The same CDR3 arises from other DNA sequences in this sample as well. V is TRBV2 and J is TRBJ2-3; D may be TRBD1 (5 bases). Germline loops: CDR1 SNHLY, CDR2 FYNNEI. The CDR3 is made up of 12 amino acids. The DNA for the CDR3 is TGTGCCAGCCGCCCGGACACAGATACACAGTATTTT. It codes for CASRPDTDTQYF.

The chain couples TRBV5-1 to TRBJ2-1; 9 bases are a match to TRBD1. Germline-derived CDR1 and CDR2 are SGHRS and YFSETQ. J gave up 0 bases and V 3 bases, and 7 bases lay outside the gene matches. The CDR3 is 17 residues long. CDR3 in DNA: TGCGCCAGCAGCTCCGGACAGGGGACCTACTCCTACAATGAGCAGTTCTTC. Translated: CASSSGQGTYSYNEQFF.

The chain recombines TRBV28 with TRBJ2-5, with TRBD2 matching 7 bases. The germline gives CDR1 MDHEN, CDR2 SYDVKM. The V gene end was trimmed by 5 bases and the J gene end by 5 bases; junction bases not matched to a gene: 5. The CDR3 spans 13 residues. In DNA form, the CDR3 reads TGTGCCAGCAGTCTGGGAGGGATGGAGACCCAGTACTTC. Translating it yields CASSLGGMETQYF.

This chain uses TRBV5-1 with TRBJ2-3; TRBD2 agrees at 9 bases. The germline CDR1 and CDR2 sequences are SGHRS and YFSETQ. V lost 1 base and J lost 4; bases outside the gene matches: 7. The CDR3 consists of 16 residues. This CDR3 reads CASSLNVAGEADTQYF. CDR3 nucleotide sequence: TGCGCCAGCAGCTTGAACGTAGCGGGAGAAGCAGATACGCAGTATTTT.

Written as DNA, the CDR3 is TGTGCCTGGAGAAGGACTAGCGGACCCTACGAGCAGTACTTC. Translation: CAWRRTSGPYEQYF. This sequence joins TRBV30 and TRBJ2-7, with 10 positions matching TRBD2. Germline loops: CDR1 GTSNPN, CDR2 SVGIG (reference sequence). This CDR3 is 14 amino acids long. Unmatched junction bases numbered 4, after V lost 3 bases and J lost 2 bases.

The chain is built from TRBV7-9 and TRBJ2-1, with unresolved D. This CDR3 has 15 amino acids. The germline V and J ends were trimmed by 0 bases and 6 bases, with 12 bases remaining between them. Germline V gene sequence: CDR1 SEHNR, CDR2 FQNEAQ (reference sequence). As DNA, the CDR3 is TGTGCCAGCAGCTTAGCGCTTGCCAGCATCAATGAGCAGTTCTTC. It specifies CASSLALASINEQFF.

This chain joins TRBV6-1 and TRBJ2-2, with no clear D. The CDR3 has 13 amino acids. Trimming cost V 7 bases and J 5 bases, with 11 bases left between them. Germline-derived CDR1 and CDR2 are MNHNS and SASEGT. The CDR3 DNA follows: TGTGCCAGCAACAGCTTGCCAACCGGGGAGCTGTTTTTT. It codes for CASNSLPTGELFF.

This clone was picked up one time. The chain has TRBV29-1 and TRBJ1-4; 7 nucleotides line up with TRBD1. The V segment lost 6 bases and the J segment 7 bases; nucleotides outside the gene matches: 8. This CDR3 comprises 13 residues. Germline assignment: CDR1 SQVTM and CDR2 ANQGSEA. CDR3 in amino acids: CSVAQGWGEKLFF. The CDR3 DNA sequence: TGCAGCGTGGCACAGGGGTGGGGTGAAAAACTGTTTTTT.

The V call is TRBV9, the J call TRBJ2-2; 12 nucleotides agree with TRBD2. With V trimmed by 3 bases and J by 0 bases, 9 bases remained unmatched. Germline loops: CDR1 SGDLS, CDR2 YYNGEE. CDR3 length: 19 amino acids. DNA of the CDR3: TGTGCCAGCAGCGCCCGACTAGCGGGAGCATTTGCGAACACCGGGGAGCTGTTTTTT. This encodes CASSARLAGAFANTGELFF.

V gene TRBV28 combines with J gene TRBJ2-7; the match to TRBD2 covers 7 bases. This CDR3 region has 13 residues. Germline CDR1 is MDHEN and CDR2 is SYDVKM. V trimming: 6 bases; J trimming: 4 bases; junction bases outside the gene matches: 6. This chain's CDR3 is CASRPGGPYEQYF. The CDR3 bases are TGTGCCAGCAGACCGGGGGGACCTTACGAGCAGTACTTC.

The V and J genes are TRBV7-2 and TRBJ2-2; D is unresolved. Trimming removed 2 bases from V and 3 bases from J, with 4 bases in between. Germline V gene sequence: CDR1 SGHTA, CDR2 FQGNSA. The CDR3 sequence is 13 residues long. The CDR3 region is CASSLSYTGELFF. Written as DNA, the CDR3 is TGTGCCAGCAGCTTATCATACACCGGGGAGCTGTTTTTT.

The chain recombines TRBV7-9 with TRBJ1-1, with D perhaps TRBD1 (5 bases). Germline CDR1 is SEHNR and CDR2 is FQNEAQ (reference sequence). The length of the CDR3 is 13 residues. V gave up 2 bases and J gave up 10 bases, with 14 bases separating them. Written as DNA, the CDR3 is TGTGCCAGCAGCTTATCAGGGATCGGTCTAGCTTTCTTT. Its protein is CASSLSGIGLAFF.

The chain recombines TRBV27 with TRBJ2-7, with TRBD1 matching 9 bases. The V segment lost 9 bases and the J segment 3 bases; nucleotides outside the gene matches: 12. Germline CDR1 reads MNHEY; CDR2 reads SMNVEV (reference sequence). The CDR3 covers 15 residues. The CDR3: CARIEETGGNYEQYF. CDR3 DNA: TGTGCCAGAATAGAAGAGACAGGGGGGAACTACGAGCAGTACTTC.

This chain uses TRBV7-6 with TRBJ1-2; no clear D. V lost 0 bases and J lost 2, with 13 bases in between. CDR1 and CDR2 from the germline V gene are SGHVS and FNYEAQ. The CDR3 extends over 16 amino acids. DNA of the CDR3: TGTGCCAGCAGCTTAGCCCGAGGTTATATGAACTATGGCTACACCTTC. Translated, it gives CASSLARGYMNYGYTF.